This T cell receptor (beta chain) was identified during a study of blood T cell repertoires in COVID-19. Study summary: The cDNA or gDNA used as material had been derived from T cells, B-cell-depleted T cells, or PBMCs.

Germline V gives CDR1 SGHNT, CDR2 YENEEA. This CDR3 has 13 amino acids. V lost 2 bases and J lost 9, with 11 bases in between. How the authors handled the data: It was from reference gene primer amplification that nucleated cell counts were estimated. The data were produced by immunoSEQ multiplex PCR, yet TCRdb's version contains in-frame clones alone and is incomplete. V and J calls and clone size are copied from that table; D and trimming were computed from the DNA. This sample carries roughly 31,000 clones, over 75% of them seen once, and the ten largest clones take about 17%. This TCR derives from a man older than 75 with acute or convalescent COVID-19. The chain employs TRBV11-3 and TRBJ2-4; D uncertain. The sequenced sample was peripheral blood. The CDR3: CASSLNRLGIQYF. CDR3 DNA sequence: TGTGCCAGCAGCTTAAACCGGCTAGGCATTCAGTACTTC.